Below, 12 T cell receptor beta chains from the same sample are listed, as sequenced in a study of human T cells and chemical hapten exposure. TCRdb recomputed calls from the RACE reads with MiXCR, one row per CDR3 protein. The sample yields about 380,000 distinct CDR3 sequences, about 6.3% seen once. Time point described: patch test 2, 6 weeks after DPC sensitization. Treatment of the sample: therapeutic diphenylcyclopropenone sensitization with weekly scalp DPC. This specimen was whole blood, taken in connection with sensitization to the hapten diphenylcyclopropenone (DPC). Receptors were obtained from a woman younger than 30 with alopecia areata. Some clones in this sample may be carry-over from other donors' samples.

The table lists this clonotype with many counts. The genes are TRBV27 and TRBJ1-3, with 8 bases that match TRBD1. V was clipped by 5 bases and J by 4 bases; unmatched bases: 4. This CDR3 is built from 14 residues. From germline, CDR1 is MNHEY and CDR2 SMNVEV (reference sequence). The CDR3 sequence is CASSIAGGGNTIYF. CDR3 DNA sequence: TGTGCCAGCAGTATTGCAGGGGGCGGAAACACCATATATTTT.

V and J are TRBV27 and TRBJ1-4, with TRBD1 identical over 12 bases. Germline assignment: CDR1 MNHEY and CDR2 SMNVEV (reference sequence). The CDR3 is 17 residues long. The trim removed 4 bases at V and 7 bases at J, leaving 10 bases unmatched. In DNA, the CDR3 is TGTGCCAGCAGTTCAGGGGGACAGGGGGCGAAGATTGAAAAACTGTTTTTT. It translates to CASSSGGQGAKIEKLFF.

The chain is built from TRBV7-8 and TRBJ2-6; TRBD1 matches 9 bases. Germline V gene data show CDR1 as SGHVS and CDR2 as FQNEAQ. V dropped 1 base and J dropped 0; count of bases not matched to a gene: 13. The CDR3 totals 21 residues. Here the CDR3 DNA reads TGTGCCAGCAGCTTAGGAATTTCTGGGACAGGGCTCAACTCTGGGGCCAACGTCCTGACTTTC. Residues: CASSLGISGTGLNSGANVLTF.

At least ten counts were recorded for this clonotype. The CDR3 reads CASRRQANYGYTF. The CDR3 bases are TGTGCCAGCCGGCGACAGGCGAACTATGGCTACACCTTC. The chain is built from TRBV27 and TRBJ1-2, with a tentative D call TRBD1 (6 bases). In germline, CDR1 is MNHEY, CDR2 SMNVEV (reference sequence). V was cut by 8 bases and J by 2 bases, with 12 bases left in between. This CDR3 has 13 amino acids.

In this sample, this clonotype turned up a few times. The chain combines TRBV25-1 with TRBJ1-5; no reliable D call. The CDR3 has 16 amino acids. CDR1 MGHDK and CDR2 SYGVNS come from the germline V gene. Between the trimmed V and J ends, which lost 2 bases and 0 bases, there was a span of 11 bases. The CDR3 protein is CASSETGEASNQPQHF. The DNA of the CDR3 is TGTGCCAGCAGTGAAACTGGGGAGGCTAGCAATCAGCCCCAGCATTTT.

V is TRBV6-5 and J is TRBJ1-1; unclear D gene. This CDR3 is built from 11 residues. V gave up 7 bases and J gave up 5 bases, with 8 bases separating them. The germline gives CDR1 MNHEY, CDR2 SVGAGI. The CDR3 loop reads CASTSMTEAFF. CDR3 in DNA: TGTGCCAGCACTTCTATGACTGAAGCTTTCTTT.

The chain recombines TRBV7-8 with TRBJ2-5, with 7 bases fitting TRBD1. The CDR3 is made up of 15 amino acids. Looked up from germline, CDR1 is SGHVS and CDR2 is FQNEAQ. V trimming: 5 bases; J trimming: 4 bases; junction bases outside the gene matches: 10. Here the CDR3 DNA reads TGTGCCAGCAGCCCAAGACAGGGAATCGGAGAGACCCAGTACTTC. This gives the protein CASSPRQGIGETQYF. The full variable domain, in which reference TRBV7-8 and TRBJ2-5 provide the parts outside the CDR3, is GAGVSQSPRYKVAKRGQDVALRCDPISGHVSLFWYQQALGQGPEFLTYFQNEAQLDKSGLPSDRFFAERPEGSVSTLKIQRTQQEDSAVYLCASSPRQGIGETQYFGPGTRLLVL.

The chain uses TRBV28 and TRBJ2-5; D is unresolved. CDR1 and CDR2 from the germline V gene are MDHEN and SYDVKM. Trimming left V 2 bases short and J 4 bases short, with 11 bases between. The CDR3 consists of 14 residues. CDR3 nucleotide sequence: TGTGCCAGCAGTTTAGCTCTGGTGGGAGAGACCCAGTACTTC. This gives the protein CASSLALVGETQYF.

This clonotype turned up a few times. The chain links TRBV6-6 to TRBJ2-7; 8 nucleotides align to TRBD1. The CDR3 spans 14 residues. Per the germline V gene, CDR1 is MNHNY and CDR2 is SVGAGI (reference sequence). V shed 4 bases and J 0 bases; nucleotides not matched to a gene: 2. The CDR3: CASSWTGSSYEQYF. The CDR3 bases are TGTGCCAGCAGTTGGACAGGGTCCTCCTACGAGCAGTACTTC.

This clonotype was recorded at least ten times. The rearrangement links TRBV19 to TRBJ2-7; 7 bases fit TRBD1. CDR3 length: 14 residues. Germline V lookup: CDR1 LNHDA, CDR2 SQIVND (reference sequence). The trim removed 3 bases at V and 7 bases at J, leaving 9 bases unmatched. DNA for the CDR3: TGTGCCAGTAGTATCTCCGGGACAGTCGGGGAGCAGTACTTC. Translated, it gives CASSISGTVGEQYF.

This clonotype was seen many times. The genes are TRBV7-9 and TRBJ2-5; a weak D match, TRBD2 (6 bases). This CDR3 is built from 14 residues. Trimming took off 5 bases at V and 3 bases at J, with 13 bases between the two ends. Germline loops: CDR1 SEHNR, CDR2 FQNEAQ (reference sequence). CDR3 DNA sequence: TGTGCCAGCAGCCTCCCGTGGGGGGAAGAGACCCAGTACTTC. This gives the protein CASSLPWGEETQYF.

J is TRBJ1-2 and V is TRBV7-9; TRBD1 matches 7 bases. V gave up 5 bases and J gave up 2 bases; unmatched junction bases: 5. Germline V gene data show CDR1 as SEHNR and CDR2 as FQNEAQ (reference sequence). This CDR3 comprises 14 residues. The CDR3 loop reads CASSRTGQNYGYTF. The CDR3 DNA is TGTGCCAGCAGCCGGACAGGACAGAACTATGGCTACACCTTC.